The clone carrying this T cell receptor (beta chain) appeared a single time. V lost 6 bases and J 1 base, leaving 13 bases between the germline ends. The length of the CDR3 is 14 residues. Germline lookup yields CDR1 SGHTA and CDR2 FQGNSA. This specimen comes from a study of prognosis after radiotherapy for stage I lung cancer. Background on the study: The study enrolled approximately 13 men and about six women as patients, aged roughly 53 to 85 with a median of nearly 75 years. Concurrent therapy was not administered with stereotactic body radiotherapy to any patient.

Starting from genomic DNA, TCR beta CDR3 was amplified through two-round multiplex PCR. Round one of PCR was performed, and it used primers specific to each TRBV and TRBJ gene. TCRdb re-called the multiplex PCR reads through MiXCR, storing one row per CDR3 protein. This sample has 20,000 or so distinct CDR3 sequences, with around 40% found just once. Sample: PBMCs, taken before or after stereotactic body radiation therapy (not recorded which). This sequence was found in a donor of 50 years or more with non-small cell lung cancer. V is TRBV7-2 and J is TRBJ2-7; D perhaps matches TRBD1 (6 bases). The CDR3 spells CASRIRGSSYEQYF. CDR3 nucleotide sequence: TGTGCCAGCAGGATCAGGGGCTCTTCCTACGAGCAGTACTTC. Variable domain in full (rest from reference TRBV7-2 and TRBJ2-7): GAGVSQSPSNKVTEKGKDVELRCDPISGHTALYWYRQSLGQGLEFLIYFQGNSAPDKSGLPSDRFSAERTGGSVSTLTIQRTQQEDSAVYLCASRIRGSSYEQYFGPGTRLTVT.